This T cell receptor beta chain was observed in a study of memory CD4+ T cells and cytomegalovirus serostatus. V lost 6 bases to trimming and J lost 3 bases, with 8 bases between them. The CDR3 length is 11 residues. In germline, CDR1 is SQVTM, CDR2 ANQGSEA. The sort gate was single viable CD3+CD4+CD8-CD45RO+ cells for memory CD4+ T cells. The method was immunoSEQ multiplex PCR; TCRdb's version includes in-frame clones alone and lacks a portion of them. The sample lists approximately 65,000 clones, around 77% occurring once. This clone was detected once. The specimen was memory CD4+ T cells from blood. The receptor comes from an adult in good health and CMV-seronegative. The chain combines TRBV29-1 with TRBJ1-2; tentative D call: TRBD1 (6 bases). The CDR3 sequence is CSVWTDYGYTF. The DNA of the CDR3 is TGCAGCGTGTGGACAGACTATGGCTACACCTTC.